One and the same sample provided the 23 T cell receptor beta chains below, sequenced in a study of T cells in Graves' hyperthyroidism and ophthalmopathy. TCR beta CDR3 regions were amplified from RNA transcripts. An initial round of RT-PCR targeting the TCR CDR3 relied on the HTBI primer set. TCRdb reprocessed the multiplex PCR reads with MiXCR, giving one entry per CDR3 protein. The sample lists 150,000 to 200,000 distinct CDR3 sequences, approximately 15% occurring once. The sequenced sample was blood. Every receptor here comes from a woman in her 50s with Graves' hyperthyroidism.

This clonotype was counted at least ten times. The chain couples TRBV2 to TRBJ1-5; 9 positions agree with TRBD1. This CDR3 region has 15 residues. J gave up 7 bases and V 7 bases, and 11 bases lay outside the gene matches. Germline V gene data show CDR1 as SNHLY and CDR2 as FYNNEI. CDR3 region: CASIPDRGYSQPQHF. As DNA, the CDR3 is TGTGCCAGCATTCCGGACAGGGGTTACAGCCAGCCCCAGCATTTT. The variable domain in full, with the rest retrieved from reference TRBV2 and TRBJ1-5, is EPEVTQTPSHQVTQMGQEVILRCVPISNHLYFYWYRQILGQKVEFLVSFYNNEISEKSEIFDDQFSVERPDGSNFTLKIRSTKLEDSAMYFCASIPDRGYSQPQHFGDGTRLSIL.

This clonotype has ten or more counts. The chain is built from TRBV11-2 and TRBJ1-1; the D is unclear. Germline lookup yields CDR1 SGHAT and CDR2 FQNNGV. Trimming shortened V by 3 bases and J by 3 bases, and 5 bases separated the two germline ends. The CDR3 sequence is 12 residues long. This CDR3 is CASSFAYTEAFF. The CDR3 DNA is TGTGCCAGCAGCTTTGCTTACACTGAAGCTTTCTTT.

The V gene is TRBV6-1, the J gene TRBJ1-1; 9 nucleotides line up with TRBD1. This CDR3 contains 15 residues. The trim removed 4 bases at V and 6 bases at J, leaving 9 bases unmatched. Germline CDR1 is MNHNS and CDR2 is SASEGT. The CDR3 DNA reads as TGTGCCAGCAGTGCAGGCGGGACAGGGTGGGCTGAAGCTTTCTTT. This translates into CASSAGGTGWAEAFF.

This chain links TRBV24-1 with TRBJ2-3; 11 bases agree with TRBD1. CDR3 length: 16 amino acids. Unmatched junction bases numbered 5, after V lost 4 bases and J lost 3 bases. Germline loops: CDR1 KGHDR, CDR2 SFDVKD. The CDR3 DNA is TGTGCCACCAGTGAACCGGGACAGGGGGTAACAGATACGCAGTATTTT. Amino acid sequence: CATSEPGQGVTDTQYF.

J is TRBJ2-3 and V is TRBV4-1; TRBD1 matches at 7 bases. Trimming took 3 bases from V and 3 from J; bases not matched to a gene: 9. CDR3 size: 16 residues. CDR1 and CDR2 (germline): MGHRA, YSYEKL. The CDR3 nucleotides are TGCGCCAGCAGCCATGTACAGGGGACCACAACAGATACGCAGTATTTT. Protein: CASSHVQGTTTDTQYF.

This clonotype was counted ten times or more. The chain uses TRBV29-1 and TRBJ2-7, with 11 bases lining up with TRBD1. The V gene end was trimmed by 7 bases and the J gene end by 3 bases; junction bases not matched to a gene: 8. Germline lookup yields CDR1 SQVTM and CDR2 ANQGSEA. This CDR3 is built from 14 residues. CDR3 DNA: TGCAGCGCTCGATACGGGACAGGGGGCTACGAGCAGTACTTC. Amino acids: CSARYGTGGYEQYF.

V and J are TRBV20-1 and TRBJ2-1; 16 bases align to TRBD2. The ends lost 1 base at V and 6 bases at J; junction bases unmatched: 6. The CDR3 contains 17 residues. Germline loops: CDR1 DFQATT, CDR2 SNEGSKA (reference sequence). The CDR3 here is CSARGGTSGGAGNEQFF. The CDR3 bases are TGCAGTGCTAGAGGGGGGACTAGCGGGGGGGCAGGCAATGAGCAGTTCTTC.

This clonotype was seen many times. V and J are TRBV12-3 or TRBV12-4 and TRBJ1-3; 7 nucleotides agree with TRBD1. The CDR3 runs to 14 residues. V shed 5 bases, J shed 6 bases, and the junction held 7 bases outside the gene matches. In DNA, the CDR3 is TGTGCCAGCAGTGCGGGACAGACAACAAACACCATATATTTT. Translating gives CASSAGQTTNTIYF.

This clonotype occurred many times. V usage is TRBV24-1 and J usage is TRBJ2-3, with a possible D match to TRBD1 (6 bases). Trimming shortened V by 4 bases and J by 0 bases, and 13 bases separated the two germline ends. Germline CDR1 reads KGHDR; CDR2 reads SFDVKD. The CDR3 loop spans 16 amino acids. The CDR3 protein is CATSEITGQSTDTQYF. The CDR3 DNA follows: TGTGCCACCAGTGAAATTACAGGACAGAGCACAGATACGCAGTATTTT.

This clonotype was counted between two and nine times. This could be a read error, since a much larger clone is one nucleotide away. V usage is TRBV28 and J usage is TRBJ1-1; unclear D gene. Trimming stripped 3 bases from V and 6 bases from J, with 14 bases between. This CDR3 is built from 14 residues. Germline values: CDR1 MDHEN, CDR2 SYDVKM. CDR3 bases: TGTGCCAGCAGTTTGGGGTCTTTTTACGCTGAAGCTTTCTTT. It codes for CASSLGSFYAEAFF.

This clonotype was observed many times. The rearrangement uses TRBV6-1 and TRBJ1-2; 9 bases fit TRBD1. Germline lookup yields CDR1 MNHNS and CDR2 SASEGT. The trim removed 0 bases at V and 7 bases at J, leaving 6 bases unmatched. CDR3 length equals 15 residues. The CDR3 loop is CASSEADRGGFGYTF. As DNA, the CDR3 is TGTGCCAGCAGTGAAGCGGACAGGGGTGGATTTGGCTACACCTTC.

This clonotype has more than one count but fewer than ten. The chain uses TRBV6-1 and TRBJ1-4, with D maybe TRBD1 (6 bases). Germline V gene data show CDR1 as MNHNS and CDR2 as SASEGT. This CDR3 contains 14 residues. The germline V and J ends were trimmed by 5 bases and 4 bases, with 11 bases remaining between them. The CDR3 region is CASSIRDNNEKLFF. As DNA, the CDR3 is TGTGCCAGCAGTATCCGGGACAATAATGAAAAACTGTTTTTT.

This rearrangement joins TRBV14 to TRBJ2-5; 12 positions agree with TRBD2. V lost 4 bases, J lost 2 bases, and 5 bases stayed unmatched. The CDR3 sequence is 16 residues long. Germline-derived CDR1 and CDR2 are SGHDN and FVKESK. The CDR3 here is CASSPTSGGQQETQYF. In DNA, the CDR3 is TGTGCCAGCAGCCCGACTAGCGGGGGTCAGCAAGAGACCCAGTACTTC.

This clonotype was seen at least ten times. V usage is TRBV4-3 and J usage is TRBJ2-1, with 13 bases matching TRBD2. With 0 bases clipped from V and 5 bases from J, the junction kept 10 bases outside the gene matches. This CDR3 has 19 amino acids. Germline V gene sequence: CDR1 LGHNA, CDR2 YSLEER. CDR3 region: CASSQDLLAGGLWDNEQFF. The CDR3 DNA follows: TGCGCCAGCAGCCAAGATCTACTAGCGGGGGGGCTCTGGGACAATGAGCAGTTCTTC.

The chain couples TRBV4-1 to TRBJ2-7, with D tentatively TRBD2 (5 bases). Between the trimmed V and J ends, which lost 0 bases and 0 bases, there was a span of 12 bases. The germline CDR1 and CDR2 sequences are MGHRA and YSYEKL. The CDR3 sequence is 16 residues long. This CDR3 is CASSQEVGLTSYEQYF. The CDR3 DNA is TGCGCCAGCAGCCAAGAAGTAGGACTGACCTCCTACGAGCAGTACTTC.

In its sample, this clonotype was seen many times. The rearrangement links TRBV5-1 to TRBJ2-7; 8 bases map to TRBD1. Trimming cost V 2 bases and J 5 bases; bases outside gene matches: 9. Germline values: CDR1 SGHRS, CDR2 YFSETQ. CDR3 length equals 15 residues. CDR3 loop: CASSFKTGESDEQYF. Here the CDR3 DNA reads TGCGCCAGCAGCTTTAAGACAGGGGAATCTGACGAGCAGTACTTC. Complete variable domain (other parts from reference TRBV5-1 and TRBJ2-7): KAGVTQTPRYLIKTRGQQVTLSCSPISGHRSVSWYQQTPGQGLQFLFEYFSETQRNKGNFPGRFSGRQFSNSRSEMNVSTLELGDSALYLCASSFKTGESDEQYFGPGTRLTVT.

This clonotype came up many times. The CDR3 DNA is TGTGCCAGCAGCTGGATAGGAGGGACCGGGGAGCTGTTTTTT. Translated, it gives CASSWIGGTGELFF. The chain carries TRBV7-9 and TRBJ2-2; tentatively, D is TRBD2 (6 bases). Trimming removed 4 bases at V and 5 bases at J, with 11 bases between. Germline assignment: CDR1 SEHNR and CDR2 FQNEAQ (reference sequence). The CDR3 covers 14 residues.

This clonotype has at least ten counts. This chain uses TRBV28 with TRBJ2-2; D is possibly TRBD1 (5 bases). V was shortened by 10 bases and J by 0 bases, with 12 bases between the two germline ends. There are 14 residues in the CDR3. CDR1 MDHEN and CDR2 SYDVKM come from the germline V gene. CDR3 loop: CATRSRANTGELFF. The CDR3 DNA follows: TGTGCCACCAGATCCAGGGCGAACACCGGGGAGCTGTTTTTT.

This clonotype was recorded at least ten times. The rearrangement links TRBV27 to TRBJ1-2, with D possibly being TRBD1 (6 bases). V lost 6 bases and J lost 5, with 16 bases in between. The germline V gene has CDR1 MNHEY and CDR2 SMNVEV (reference sequence). The CDR3 runs to 14 residues. Here the CDR3 DNA reads TGTGCCAGCAGCCCGAATGACAGGCCATATGGCTACACCTTC. Its protein product is CASSPNDRPYGYTF.

The table lists this clonotype with a few counts. The chain joins TRBV19 to TRBJ2-7, with TRBD1 matching 8 bases. The germline gives CDR1 LNHDA, CDR2 SQIVND (reference sequence). The CDR3 is made up of 15 amino acids. V gave up 1 base and J gave up 2 bases; unmatched junction bases: 4. The CDR3 nucleotides are TGTGCCAGTAGTATAGGGACAGGGCTCCCCTACGAGCAGTACTTC. Translation gives CASSIGTGLPYEQYF.

In DNA, the CDR3 is TGTGCCAGCACCAAAACCGGGGCGGCTAATGAAAAACTGTTTTTT. Amino acids: CASTKTGAANEKLFF. The rearrangement links TRBV7-9 to TRBJ1-4; maybe TRBD1 (5 bases). The V and J ends lost 7 bases and 3 bases respectively, with 15 bases between them. The CDR3 is 15 amino acids. Germline-derived CDR1 and CDR2 are SEHNR and FQNEAQ (reference sequence).

This clonotype has ten or more counts. V is TRBV7-9 and J is TRBJ2-7, with D unresolved. The V gene lost 5 bases and the J gene lost 4 bases, with 9 bases spanning the gap. This CDR3 spans 12 amino acids. Germline CDR1 and CDR2: SEHNR and FQNEAQ (reference sequence). The CDR3 spells CASSATDYEQYF. CDR3 sequence (DNA): TGTGCCAGCAGCGCCACAGATTACGAGCAGTACTTC.

This clonotype has a count of ten or more. This chain uses TRBV7-2 with TRBJ2-1; no firm D call. CDR3 length: 16 residues. V was shortened by 6 bases and J by 0 bases, with 15 bases between the two germline ends. Germline CDR1 SGHTA, CDR2 FQGNSA. The CDR3 DNA is TGTGCCAGCAGTTGGGAATCGGCGATCTCCTACAATGAGCAGTTCTTC. Encoded protein: CASSWESAISYNEQFF. Looking up the rest from reference TRBV7-2 and TRBJ2-1 gives the full variable domain: GAGVSQSPSNKVTEKGKDVELRCDPISGHTALYWYRQSLGQGLEFLIYFQGNSAPDKSGLPSDRFSAERTGGSVSTLTIQRTQQEDSAVYLCASSWESAISYNEQFFGPGTRLTVL.